This passage covers 31 T cell receptor beta chains from one sample sequenced in a study of tumor and adjacent non-tumor tissue in lung cancer. The library came from three nested PCR rounds adapted from ARM-PCR protocols. In TCRdb, the multiplex PCR reads were re-called with MiXCR into one record per CDR3 protein. The top ten hold roughly a quarter of the sample, which has around 210,000 distinct CDR3 sequences, about two thirds seen once. No cell sorting was done before RNA was extracted from the tissue. Sequencing used lung tumor tissue. The receptors come from a man in his fifties or sixties with non-small cell lung cancer.

With respect to this clonotype: One junction end disagrees with the germline gene, perhaps due to a read error. This rearrangement joins TRBV12-3 or TRBV12-4 to TRBJ2-3; D is undetermined. CDR3 length: 12 amino acids. CDR3 sequence reads: CSSSRHTDTQYF. The CDR3 nucleotides are TGTTCCAGCAGCCGACACACAGATACGCAGTATTTT.

Notes on this clonotype: A much larger clone is a single base away; this may be a read error. This chain links TRBV5-6 with TRBJ1-2; D is uncertain. The CDR3 is 13 amino acids. Per germline, CDR1 SGHDT and CDR2 YYEEEE. The CDR3 coding sequence is TGTGCCAGCAGCCCCGGGCCCGACTATGGCAACACCTTC. Amino acid sequence: CASSPGPDYGNTF.

This clonotype was seen ten or more times. The chain joins TRBV4-2 to TRBJ1-1, with 9 bases fitting TRBD1. Germline assignment: CDR1 LGHNA and CDR2 YNFKEQ. The junction had 6 bases not matched to a gene; V was cut back by 2 bases and J by 5 bases. This CDR3 is 15 amino acids long. The CDR3 here is CASSQLQGAGTEAFF. In DNA, the CDR3 is TGTGCCAGCAGCCAACTACAGGGGGCCGGGACTGAAGCTTTCTTT.

Details on this clonotype: At one end the junction does not follow the germline gene, possibly because of a read error. The V call is TRBV5-8, the J call TRBJ2-1; 9 bases align to TRBD2. Per the germline V gene, CDR1 is SGHTS and CDR2 is YDEGEE. The CDR3 is 20 amino acids. CDR3 region: CASSLPSRGGGDSSYNEQFF. Written as DNA, the CDR3 is TGTGCCAGCAGCTTGCCGTCCCGTGGCGGGGGGGATTCTTCCTACAATGAACAGTTCTTC.

In regard to this clonotype: The conserved phenylalanine or tryptophan normally closing the CDR3 is absent here, so this likely arose from a read error. V and J are TRBV5-1 and TRBJ2-3, with 8 nucleotides matching TRBD2. Unmatched junction bases numbered 13, after V lost 4 bases and J lost 0 bases. From germline, CDR1 is SGHRS and CDR2 YFSETQ. The length of the CDR3 is 18 residues. CDR3 nucleotide sequence: TGCGCCAGCAGCCCCGGGTTAGCGGGGACACCTAGCACAGATACGCAGTATTTA. The encoded protein is CASSPGLAGTPSTDTQYL.

Regarding this clonotype: The junction departs from germline at one end; a sequencing error may be responsible. The chain has TRBV12-3 or TRBV12-4 and TRBJ2-1; D is unresolved. This CDR3 comprises 11 residues. The CDR3 protein is CVSSSILEQFF. Written as DNA, the CDR3 is TGTGTCAGCAGTTCGATCCTGGAGCAGTTCTTC.

Note on this clonotype: Without the conserved terminal phenylalanine or tryptophan, this CDR3 likely stems from a read error. The J gene is TRBJ1-5, the V gene TRBV11-2; D uncertain. Trimming cost V 7 bases and J 5 bases, with 12 bases left between them. Looked up from germline, CDR1 is SGHAT and CDR2 is FQNNGV. The CDR3 runs to 13 residues. Written as DNA, the CDR3 is TGTGCCAGCAACTTTCAAGGGCATCAGCCCCAGCATATT. Its protein is CASNFQGHQPQHI.

A note on this clonotype: One junction end does not reproduce the germline sequence, and a read error may be involved. This chain uses TRBV6-1 with TRBJ1-5; maybe TRBD1 (6 bases). The CDR3 covers 15 residues. The germline gives CDR1 MNHNS, CDR2 SASEGT. CDR3 sequence reads: CPSNPGTQNNQPQHF. CDR3 bases: TGTCCCAGCAACCCTGGGACACAGAACAATCAGCCCCAGCATTTT.

This clonotype was seen only a few times. DNA for the CDR3: TGCAGCGCCCAAGGGGGGGAAACTGATGTTTTCTTT. Amino acids: CSAQGGETDVFF. The chain is built from TRBV29-1 and TRBJ1-1; D may be TRBD1 (6 bases). Germline V lookup: CDR1 SQVTM, CDR2 ANQGSEA. CDR3 length equals 12 residues. V lost 7 bases, J lost 13 bases, and 22 bases lay in between.

As to this clonotype: A read error is possible here, since a much larger clone lies one base away. J is TRBJ2-3 and V is TRBV20-1, with TRBD2 as a possible D gene (6 bases). V was trimmed by 7 bases and J by 9 bases, leaving 20 bases between them. Germline V gene sequence: CDR1 DFQATT, CDR2 SNEGSKA (reference sequence). This CDR3 comprises 13 residues. CDR3 bases: TGCAGTGTTAGCGGCGGAGGCTGGGGCACGCAGTATTTT. It is translated as CSVSGGGWGTQYF.

Notes on this clonotype: One end of the junction is discordant with germline, which a read error may explain. The genes are TRBV10-2 and TRBJ1-2; 12 bases line up with TRBD1. There are 12 residues in the CDR3. The germline V gene encodes CDR1 WSHSY and CDR2 SAAADI. The CDR3 loop reads CANSGTGGGYTF. The CDR3 bases are TGCGCCAACAGTGGGACAGGGGGCGGCTACACCTTC.

This chain joins TRBV11-2 and TRBJ2-1; D is possibly TRBD2 (5 bases). V shed 1 base and J shed 16 bases, with 20 bases lying between them. Germline V gene lookup returns CDR1 SGHAT and CDR2 FQNNGV. This CDR3 region has 14 residues. DNA for the CDR3: TGTGCCAGCAGCTTAGGGACGGGGAACAATGAGTACTTCTTC. This translates into CASSLGTGNNEYFF.

Turning to this clonotype: Being one base from a much bigger clone, this may be a read error. The J gene is TRBJ1-2, the V gene TRBV6-5, with a possible D match to TRBD1 (5 bases). Germline-derived CDR1 and CDR2 are MNHEY and SVGAGI. This CDR3 spans 12 amino acids. The CDR3 protein is CVTMRGNYGYTF. The CDR3 region has the DNA TGTGTTACCATGAGGGGTAACTATGGCTACACCTTC.

A remark on this clonotype: One end of the junction is discordant with germline, which a read error may explain. The genes are TRBV6-6 and TRBJ2-7; D possibly corresponds to TRBD2 (6 bases). The CDR3 runs to 14 residues. Germline assignment: CDR1 MNHNY and CDR2 SVGAGI (reference sequence). The CDR3 DNA follows: TGTGCCAGCGGCACTCCTGGCGGGACCGGCGAGGAGTTCTTC. As protein: CASGTPGGTGEEFF.

Remarks on this clonotype: This CDR3 is missing its conserved last phenylalanine or tryptophan, likely due to a read error. The DNA is left out, because the CDR3 cannot be placed on it with certainty; the CDR3 is given as TCRdb lists it. The rearrangement uses TRBV20-1 and TRBJ2-7; TRBD2, the table's D call, lacks a check against the DNA. The CDR3 has 15 amino acids, counting both end residues. Germline V gene sequence: CDR1 DFQATT, CDR2 SNEGSKA (reference sequence). CDR3 sequence: CSARRSSGSMNERYL.

This clonotype was counted many times. The V and J genes are TRBV11-3 and TRBJ2-7, with D possibly being TRBD1 (5 bases). CDR3 length: 13 amino acids. Trimming cost V 3 bases and J 7 bases, with 13 bases left between them. The germline CDR1 and CDR2 sequences are SGHNT and YENEEA. The CDR3 DNA is TGTGCCAGCAGCTTCCTCTTTCCAGGGGAGCAGTACTTC. Encoded protein: CASSFLFPGEQYF.

Comment on this clonotype: Without the conserved terminal phenylalanine or tryptophan, this CDR3 likely stems from a read error. The chain is built from TRBV5-4 and TRBJ2-6; D perhaps matches TRBD1 (5 bases). The CDR3 has 18 residues. Germline lookup yields CDR1 SGHNT and CDR2 YYREEE (reference sequence). Trimming left V 4 bases short and J 0 bases short, with 17 bases between. The CDR3 nucleotides are TGTGCCAGCAGCCCTGGTGCAGGGCCTCCCTCTGGGGCCAACGTCCTGACTCTC. Its protein is CASSPGAGPPSGANVLTL.

Many counts were recorded for this clonotype. J is TRBJ1-1 and V is TRBV20-1; D is perhaps TRBD1 (5 bases). The CDR3 loop spans 14 amino acids. Trimming pared 6 bases from V and 3 bases from J, leaving 17 bases between. Germline V gene lookup returns CDR1 DFQATT and CDR2 SNEGSKA (reference sequence). The CDR3 DNA reads as TGCAGTGCCCCGCGACCAGGGTCAGACACTGAAGCTTTCTTT. Its translation: CSAPRPGSDTEAFF.

This clonotype was seen repeatedly, ten times or more. The V call is TRBV29-1, the J call TRBJ1-4; D remains ambiguous. This CDR3 has 12 residues. Germline V CDR1 and CDR2: SQVTM, ANQGSEA. Trimming pared 4 bases from V and 3 bases from J, leaving 6 bases between. CDR3 DNA: TGCAGCGTTGGTACGGCTAATGAAAAACTGTTTTTT. This codes for CSVGTANEKLFF.

This chain connects TRBV11-2 to TRBJ2-5, with a possible D match to TRBD1 (7 bases). Germline CDR1 SGHAT, CDR2 FQNNGV. Trimming left V 4 bases short and J 4 bases short, with 13 bases between. There are 14 residues in the CDR3. DNA of the CDR3: TGTGCCAGCAGCTCTAACCAGGGGGGAGAGACCCAGTACTTC. Its translation is CASSSNQGGETQYF.

This clonotype has a count of ten or more. The chain is built from TRBV6-5 and TRBJ1-4; 7 bases are shared with TRBD1. This CDR3 contains 14 residues. With 6 bases clipped from V and 1 base from J, the junction kept 2 bases outside the gene matches. Germline V CDR1 and CDR2: MNHEY, SVGAGI. The DNA for the CDR3 is TGTGCCAGCAGGACAGGGTTAACTAATGAAAAACTGTTTTTT. Translating it yields CASRTGLTNEKLFF.

This clonotype was counted ten times or more. The gene calls are TRBV7-9 and TRBJ1-3, with a weak D call TRBD1 (6 bases). Trimming cost V 4 bases and J 2 bases, with 12 bases left between them. CDR3 length equals 15 residues. CDR1 SEHNR and CDR2 FQNEAQ come from the germline V gene (reference sequence). CDR3 sequence reads: CASSSKGGAGNTIYF. The CDR3 DNA reads as TGTGCCAGCAGCTCCAAGGGGGGAGCTGGAAACACCATATATTTT.

Comment on this clonotype: Given a much more abundant clone one base away, this may be a read error. As DNA, the CDR3 is TGCTGTGCTAGTAGCAAAGAGACCCAGTACTTC. Encoded protein: CCASSKETQYF. The V gene is TRBV20-1, the J gene TRBJ2-5, with D hard to call. The CDR3 extends over 11 amino acids. From germline, CDR1 is DFQATT and CDR2 SNEGSKA (reference sequence).

Concerning this clonotype itself: A read error may be the cause here, since a much bigger clone is one base away. The V call is TRBV4-2, the J call TRBJ2-7; D is uncertain. The CDR3 consists of 16 residues. Germline CDR1 is LGHNA and CDR2 is YNFKEQ. CDR3 DNA sequence: TGTGCCAGCAGACAAGATCAAGCGCGGAACTCCTACGAGCAGTACTTC. Translation: CASRQDQARNSYEQYF.

V is TRBV29-1 and J is TRBJ2-5; the match to TRBD1 covers 9 bases. CDR1 is SQVTM and CDR2 is ANQGSEA in the germline V gene. V was pared by 2 bases and J by 5 bases, with 3 bases of the junction left unmatched. The CDR3 extends over 13 amino acids. The CDR3 nucleotides are TGCAGCGTTGAAACAGGGGGCTTCGAGACCCAGTACTTC. This translates into CSVETGGFETQYF.

This clonotype was counted a few times. The chain is built from TRBV11-2 and TRBJ2-1, with D unclear. This CDR3 region has 14 residues. CDR1 is SGHAT, CDR2 FQNNGV, per germline. V lost 3 bases and J lost 5, with 11 bases in between. In DNA form, the CDR3 reads TGTGCCAGCAGCTTTGGCAGTGCCGACAATGAGCAGTTCTTC. It specifies CASSFGSADNEQFF. The complete variable domain, with remaining parts taken from reference TRBV11-2 and TRBJ2-1, reads EAGVAQSPRYKIIEKRQSVAFWCNPISGHATLYWYQQILGQGPKLLIQFQNNGVVDDSQLPKDRFSAERLKGVDSTLKIQPAKLEDSAVYLCASSFGSADNEQFFGPGTRLTVL.

Concerning this clonotype: The CDR3 end shows no conserved phenylalanine or tryptophan, and so a read error is likely. This chain uses TRBV4-1 with TRBJ2-2, with D hard to call. CDR1 is MGHRA and CDR2 is YSYEKL in the germline V gene. CDR3 length: 16 amino acids. CDR3 nucleotide sequence: TGCGCCAGTAGCCAAAAGGGCCTCCTGCTCACCGGGGAGCTGTTTATT. This gives the protein CASSQKGLLLTGELFI.

V is TRBV6-5 and J is TRBJ2-5; weak D call: TRBD1 (6 bases). Germline V CDR1 and CDR2: MNHEY, SVGAGI. V lost 1 base and J lost 2, with 11 bases in between. The CDR3 consists of 15 residues. CDR3 DNA sequence: TGTGCCAGCAGTTACTATGTGACAGGACAAGAGACCCAGTACTTC. Protein sequence: CASSYYVTGQETQYF.

As to this clonotype: This may arise from a read error, as a much more abundant clone is one base away. The V call is TRBV6-1, the J call TRBJ2-1; D is unresolved. The germline V gene encodes CDR1 MNHNS and CDR2 SASEGT. The CDR3 is made up of 12 amino acids. V was clipped by 6 bases and J by 4 bases, with 7 bases between them. In DNA form, the CDR3 reads TGTGCCAGCAGAGCCAGATACAATGAGCAGTTCTTC. It codes for CASRARYNEQFF.

This clonotype was counted once. V and J are TRBV12-3 or TRBV12-4 and TRBJ1-3; D gene unclear. The CDR3 contains 14 residues. V was cut by 5 bases and J by 4 bases, with 12 bases left in between. The CDR3 DNA reads TGTGCCAGCAGTAACATGGGTTCAGGAAACACCATATATTTT. It codes for CASSNMGSGNTIYF.

Points on this clonotype: This may come from a read error, since a much larger clone is one base off. The CDR3 does not end in the conserved phenylalanine or tryptophan, so this is likely a read error. This chain joins TRBV6-2 or TRBV6-3 and TRBJ2-1; D is unclear. Germline V gene lookup returns CDR1 MNHEY and CDR2 SVGEGT. Trimming removed 2 bases from V and 7 bases from J, with 6 bases in between. The CDR3 spans 12 residues. Here the CDR3 reads CASSYIGNEQFI. The DNA for the CDR3 is TGTGCCAGCAGTTACATTGGAAATGAGCAGTTCATC.